The sample holds many counts of the clone carrying this T cell receptor (beta chain). The data were obtained in a study of beta chain features in type 1 diabetes. Study summary: All samples yielded some 100,000,000 examined sorted cells.

Populations isolated by sorting all had purity greater than 98%. CDR1 and CDR2 (germline): SGHNT, YYREEE (reference sequence). The CDR3 has 15 residues. The V gene lost 0 bases and the J gene lost 7 bases, with 14 bases spanning the gap. The study reverse transcribed the entire isolated RNA, so it sequenced expressed TCRB transcripts. The average output of naive, central memory and regulatory T cell samples was approximately 3.8 million reads. Only in-frame clones appear in the TCRdb table, and some are missing; sequencing was by immunoSEQ multiplex PCR. The sample includes about 320,000 clones, less than 15% of them seen just once.

The clonotype was recovered from a man aged 25-40 years in good health. The chain is built from TRBV5-4 and TRBJ2-1; TRBD1 might be the D (5 bases). Material for sequencing was central memory CD4+ T cells from blood. CDR3 loop: CASSLAGGAGNEQFF. As DNA, the CDR3 is TGTGCCAGCAGCTTGGCCGGTGGGGCCGGAAATGAGCAGTTCTTC. Together with reference TRBV5-4 and TRBJ2-1, the CDR3 gives the full variable domain: ETGVTQSPTHLIKTRGQQVTLRCSSQSGHNTVSWYQQALGQGPQFIFQYYREEENGRGNFPPRFSGLQFPNYSSELNVNALELDDSALYLCASSLAGGAGNEQFFGPGTRLTVL.